This T cell receptor beta chain was sequenced for a study of control samples from healthy donors and cancer patients. This CDR3 is built from 15 residues. Germline values: CDR1 MNHEY, CDR2 SVGEGT. Trimming took 6 bases from V and 3 from J; bases not matched to a gene: 6. The data were produced by immunoSEQ multiplex PCR, yet TCRdb's version contains in-frame clones alone and is incomplete. The sample consists of roughly 170,000 clones, around 88% of them appearing once. Sequencing used blood. The TCR comes from a woman between 25 and 40 years old in good health. This chain connects TRBV6-2 or TRBV6-3 to TRBJ1-4, with 8 bases matching TRBD1. In nucleotides, the CDR3 is TGTGCCAGCAGCCAGGGGGCGCGGGCTAATGAAAAACTGTTTTTT. Encoded protein: CASSQGARANEKLFF.